A selection of T cell receptor beta chains follows, all from one sample in a study of blood T cell repertoires in COVID-19. Libraries were prepared by immunoSEQ multiplex PCR; TCRdb keeps only in-frame clonotypes and omits some of them. The sample lists around 450,000 clones, roughly 88% occurring once. Source material: PBMCs or T cells enriched from blood (not recorded which). Receptor source: a man between 18 and 29 years old who had recovered from COVID-19. The CDR3 runs from the conserved cysteine through the conserved F or W. The order of the fields is J gene, V gene, D gene, CDR3 DNA, CDR3 protein. A D gene is named only where the DNA matches it firmly.

j_gene: TRBJ1-4
v_gene: TRBV19
d_gene: NA
CDR3nt: TGTGCCAGTAGTATCACGGGGGTTAAGGCTAATGAAAAACTGTTTTTT
CDR3aa: CASSITGVKANEKLFF

j_gene: TRBJ1-5
v_gene: TRBV28
d_gene: NA
CDR3nt: TGTGCCAGCAGTTTGGAGGACCAGCCCCAGCATTTT
CDR3aa: CASSLEDQPQHF

j_gene: TRBJ1-1
v_gene: TRBV10-3
d_gene: NA
CDR3nt: TGTGCCATCAGTGAGTCGGGGGCGGGGAACACTGAAGCTTTCTTT
CDR3aa: CAISESGAGNTEAFF

j_gene: TRBJ2-5
v_gene: TRBV18
d_gene: NA
CDR3nt: TGTGCCAGCTCACGTAATAGCTATGGAGAGACCCAGTACTTC
CDR3aa: CASSRNSYGETQYF

j_gene: TRBJ1-5
v_gene: TRBV2
d_gene: NA
CDR3nt: TGTGCCAGCAGTGAACGGACAGAGAGCAATCAGCCCCAGCATTTT
CDR3aa: CASSERTESNQPQHF

j_gene: TRBJ1-6
v_gene: TRBV5-1
d_gene: NA
CDR3nt: TGCGCCAGCAGCCACCGGGGGGGCTGGGATTCACCCCTCCACTTT
CDR3aa: CASSHRGGWDSPLHF

j_gene: TRBJ1-2
v_gene: TRBV11-3
d_gene: TRBD1
CDR3nt: TGTGCCAGCAGTCGGGACAGGGAATATGGCTACACCTTC
CDR3aa: CASSRDREYGYTF

j_gene: TRBJ2-1
v_gene: TRBV2
d_gene: NA
CDR3nt: TGTGCCAGCAGTGAAAACAGGGAGCAGTTCTTC
CDR3aa: CASSENREQFF

j_gene: TRBJ1-1
v_gene: TRBV12-3/TRBV12-4
d_gene: TRBD1
CDR3nt: TGTGCCAGCAGCCAAGGACAGGGCACTGAAGCTTTCTTT
CDR3aa: CASSQGQGTEAFF

j_gene: TRBJ1-2
v_gene: TRBV7-8
d_gene: NA
CDR3nt: TGTGCCAGCAGCTTAGAGGGCCGACTAGGCACCTTC
CDR3aa: CASSLEGRLGTF

j_gene: TRBJ1-6
v_gene: TRBV5-4
d_gene: NA
CDR3nt: TGTGCCAGCAGCTTGGCGGATTCACCCCTCCACTTT
CDR3aa: CASSLADSPLHF

j_gene: TRBJ1-4
v_gene: TRBV15
d_gene: TRBD1
CDR3nt: TGTGCCACCAGCAAGGCCGACAGGGGTAATGAAAAACTGTTTTTT
CDR3aa: CATSKADRGNEKLFF

j_gene: TRBJ2-7
v_gene: TRBV14
d_gene: TRBD2
CDR3nt: TGTGCCAGCAGTCCGTTTGCGGGAGGGGGAACCACCTACGAGCAGTACTTC
CDR3aa: CASSPFAGGGTTYEQYF

j_gene: TRBJ1-4
v_gene: TRBV11-2
d_gene: NA
CDR3nt: TGTGCCAGCAGCTTAGACCCTCCCGGGAGGGGTAATGAAAAACTGTTTTTT
CDR3aa: CASSLDPPGRGNEKLFF

j_gene: TRBJ1-6
v_gene: TRBV21-1
d_gene: NA
CDR3nt: TGTGCCAGCAGCAAAGCGGCGGCTCAGTCCTATAATTCACCCCTCCACTTT
CDR3aa: CASSKAAAQSYNSPLHF

j_gene: TRBJ1-6
v_gene: TRBV9
d_gene: NA
CDR3nt: TGTGCCAGCAGCGCCCACCCCACAGGGAGTAATTCACCCCTCCACTTT
CDR3aa: CASSAHPTGSNSPLHF

j_gene: TRBJ1-3
v_gene: TRBV5-1
d_gene: NA
CDR3nt: TGCGCCAGCAGGACGGAGGTCTCTGGAAACACCATATATTTT
CDR3aa: CASRTEVSGNTIYF

j_gene: TRBJ2-4
v_gene: TRBV7-3
d_gene: TRBD2
CDR3nt: TGTGCCAGCAGCCTAAACGCTCCCTTACTAGCGGGAGGGCCTGCCAAAAACATTCAGTACTTC
CDR3aa: CASSLNAPLLAGGPAKNIQYF

j_gene: TRBJ1-6
v_gene: TRBV7-8
d_gene: NA
CDR3nt: TGTGCCAGCAGCTTAGTTATAAATTCACCCCTCCACTTT
CDR3aa: CASSLVINSPLHF

j_gene: TRBJ1-6
v_gene: TRBV9
d_gene: NA
CDR3nt: TGTGCCAGCAGCTTCGGGACATTCAATTCACCCCTCCACTTT
CDR3aa: CASSFGTFNSPLHF